The 31 T cell receptor beta chains below were found in one sample sequenced in a study of shared clonotypes between healthy human individuals. Method: immunoSEQ multiplex PCR; TCRdb's copy keeps in-frame clones and lacks some. The table has approximately 2,200,000 clones, just over 90% seen once. Naive CD8 cells lacked CD45RO and underwent positive selection for CCR7, leaving out terminally differentiated effector memory CD45RA+ cells. The material sequenced was naive CD8+ T cells from PBMCs. Every receptor here comes from a young man in good health. Some clones in this sample may be carry-over from other donors' samples.

This clone was recorded only once. This rearrangement joins TRBV4-1 to TRBJ2-5, with 7 bases fitting TRBD1. The germline CDR1 and CDR2 sequences are MGHRA and YSYEKL. This CDR3 has 14 residues. V dropped 4 bases and J dropped 5; count of bases not matched to a gene: 7. As DNA, the CDR3 is TGCGCCAGCAGCCCTAGACAGGGCCCGGAGACCCAGTACTTC. This codes for CASSPRQGPETQYF.

This clone was seen just once. This chain joins TRBV4-2 and TRBJ1-3; D is ambiguous. CDR3 length: 18 residues. V lost 0 bases to trimming and J lost 0 bases, with 15 bases between them. CDR1 LGHNA and CDR2 YNFKEQ come from the germline V gene. As DNA, the CDR3 is TGTGCCAGCAGCCAAGAGTCGGGTCAGATACTCTCTGGAAACACCATATATTTT. Encoded protein: CASSQESGQILSGNTIYF.

The chain carries TRBV10-3 and TRBJ2-7; D might be TRBD1 (6 bases). V lost 2 bases and J 3 bases, leaving 11 bases between the germline ends. CDR3 length: 14 residues. Germline V CDR1 and CDR2: ENHRY, SYGVKD. CDR3 in amino acids: CAISETGSDYEQYF. Here the CDR3 DNA reads TGTGCCATCAGTGAGACAGGGAGCGACTACGAGCAGTACTTC.

This chain links TRBV7-8 with TRBJ2-5; TRBD2 is a possible D gene (5 bases). Trimming pared 5 bases from V and 1 base from J, leaving 11 bases between. CDR1 and CDR2 from the germline V gene are SGHVS and FQNEAQ. This CDR3 is built from 14 residues. CDR3 residues: CASSTSLVQETQYF. CDR3 DNA sequence: TGTGCCAGCAGCACGTCACTAGTCCAAGAGACCCAGTACTTC.

In the case of this clone: This sample includes further DNA sequences coding for the same CDR3. V usage is TRBV4-1 and J usage is TRBJ1-5; maybe TRBD1 (6 bases). This CDR3 has 15 amino acids. Germline CDR1 and CDR2: MGHRA and YSYEKL. With 1 base removed from V and 2 bases from J, the gap between germline ends came to 9 bases. The DNA of the CDR3 is TGCGCCAGCAGCCAAGTTCGGACAGGCAATCAGCCCCAGCATTTT. This encodes CASSQVRTGNQPQHF.

CDR3 coding DNA: TGCAGCGTTGAAGGGACAGGCCAAATTCCCTACGAGCAGTACTTC. Amino acids: CSVEGTGQIPYEQYF. This sequence joins TRBV29-1 and TRBJ2-7; 7 bases agree with TRBD1. The length of the CDR3 is 15 residues. Trimming at V came to 1 base and at J to 2 bases, leaving 8 bases not matched to a gene. CDR1 and CDR2 from the germline V gene are SQVTM and ANQGSEA.

The gene calls are TRBV7-8 and TRBJ2-7; 11 bases agree with TRBD2. After removal of 6 bases from V and 2 bases from J, the junction contained 3 bases not matched to a gene. Germline CDR1 is SGHVS and CDR2 is FQNEAQ. The CDR3 spans 14 residues. In DNA form, the CDR3 reads TGTGCCAGCAGTACTAGCGGGGGTACCTACGAGCAGTACTTC. This encodes CASSTSGGTYEQYF.

The chain recombines TRBV27 with TRBJ2-7; D is possibly TRBD2 (7 bases). Trimming stripped 4 bases from V and 9 bases from J, with 19 bases between. The CDR3 is 14 residues long. The germline V gene encodes CDR1 MNHEY and CDR2 SMNVEV (reference sequence). DNA for the CDR3: TGTGCCAGCAGTTCCGGGGGGCCCTATGCGGCGCAGTACTTC. The encoded protein is CASSSGGPYAAQYF.

The V gene is TRBV11-2, the J gene TRBJ1-4, with D unclear. The CDR3 is 16 amino acids. V was clipped by 5 bases and J by 8 bases, with 21 bases between them. Germline CDR1 is SGHAT and CDR2 is FQNNGV. The chain's CDR3 is CASSENPGGREEKLFF. The CDR3 DNA follows: TGTGCCAGCAGCGAAAACCCTGGAGGGCGGGAAGAAAAACTGTTTTTT.

The rearrangement uses TRBV7-9 and TRBJ2-7; D may match TRBD1 or TRBD2 (5 bases each). Trimming shortened V by 5 bases and J by 12 bases, and 29 bases separated the two germline ends. Germline V gene sequence: CDR1 SEHNR, CDR2 FQNEAQ (reference sequence). CDR3 length equals 16 residues. The CDR3 bases are TGTGCCAGCAGCCGGGGAAAACGGGACGGTTGGGACCTCTCGTACTTC. Translated: CASSRGKRDGWDLSYF.

V usage is TRBV2 and J usage is TRBJ1-2; D ambiguous. Germline loops: CDR1 SNHLY, CDR2 FYNNEI. This CDR3 has 12 residues. V lost 7 bases to trimming and J lost 2 bases, with 8 bases between them. The CDR3 DNA reads as TGTGCCAGCACAGACCCCAACTATGGCTACACCTTC. Its protein product is CASTDPNYGYTF.

This rearrangement joins TRBV9 to TRBJ2-7; 7 positions match TRBD2. V shed 3 bases and J 4 bases; nucleotides not matched to a gene: 16. This CDR3 comprises 17 residues. Germline V gene data show CDR1 as SGDLS and CDR2 as YYNGEE. CDR3 sequence (DNA): TGTGCCAGCAGCGCCCATCCTAGCGGCTCACTTAATTACGAGCAGTACTTC. This translates into CASSAHPSGSLNYEQYF.

V gene TRBV6-5 combines with J gene TRBJ2-2, with D possibly being TRBD2 (6 bases). Germline lookup yields CDR1 MNHEY and CDR2 SVGAGI. CDR3 length: 15 amino acids. V was clipped by 5 bases and J by 1 base, with 11 bases between them. CDR3 DNA: TGTGCCAGCAGTCCCTCGGGAGAGAACACCGGGGAGCTGTTTTTT. Its protein product is CASSPSGENTGELFF.

This clone came up a few times. In the same sample, other DNA sequences code for this CDR3. The chain employs TRBV30 and TRBJ1-1; D call uncertain. This CDR3 has 11 residues. CDR1 and CDR2 from the germline V gene are GTSNPN and SVGIG (reference sequence). The V end lost 3 bases, the J end lost 0 bases, and 2 bases lay between the germline ends. The CDR3 DNA reads as TGTGCCTGGAGCATGAACACTGAAGCTTTCTTT. Amino acids: CAWSMNTEAFF.

This clone was detected only a few times. The gene calls are TRBV4-1 and TRBJ1-5; D may be TRBD1 (6 bases). V was cut by 0 bases and J by 7 bases, with 13 bases left in between. Germline V gives CDR1 MGHRA, CDR2 YSYEKL. This CDR3 spans 15 amino acids. CDR3 sequence (DNA): TGCGCCAGCAGCCAAGACAGGACAGAGGGACAGCCCCAGCATTTT. Translated: CASSQDRTEGQPQHF.

The DNA for the CDR3 is TGTGCCAGCAGCCCTAAGACAGCTAACTCCTACAATGAGCAGTTCTTC. Translation gives CASSPKTANSYNEQFF. V is TRBV7-8 and J is TRBJ2-1, with D possibly matching TRBD1 (5 bases). V lost 5 bases and J lost 0, with 14 bases in between. This CDR3 is built from 16 residues. Germline lookup yields CDR1 SGHVS and CDR2 FQNEAQ.

The CDR3 nucleotides are TGTGCCACCAGCGAAGCCCGGGACAGGGGTCTGGAGACCCAGTACTTC. Its translation: CATSEARDRGLETQYF. The chain joins TRBV15 to TRBJ2-5, with 10 bases fitting TRBD1. Germline assignment: CDR1 LNHNV and CDR2 YYDKDF (reference sequence). With 5 bases clipped from V and 5 bases from J, the junction kept 11 bases outside the gene matches. The CDR3 runs 16 residues.

This chain links TRBV29-1 with TRBJ2-7, with TRBD1 as a possible D gene (6 bases). The CDR3 spans 15 residues. Trimming took 0 bases from V and 2 from J, leaving 14 bases between them. Germline V gene sequence: CDR1 SQVTM, CDR2 ANQGSEA. The CDR3 spells CSVEDRRGQPYEQYF. CDR3 nucleotides: TGCAGCGTTGAAGATCGACGAGGACAGCCCTACGAGCAGTACTTC.

The chain uses TRBV7-9 and TRBJ2-7; D assignment may be TRBD1 or TRBD2 (5 bases each). This CDR3 is built from 12 residues. V lost 5 bases, J lost 6 bases, and 11 bases lay in between. Germline CDR1 reads SEHNR; CDR2 reads FQNEAQ (reference sequence). CDR3 loop: CASSVTRGEQYF. Written as DNA, the CDR3 is TGTGCCAGCAGCGTAACTAGGGGCGAGCAGTACTTC.

This chain links TRBV10-3 with TRBJ2-5; possibly TRBD2 for D (5 bases). V was shortened by 10 bases and J by 1 base, with 16 bases between the two germline ends. This CDR3 region has 14 residues. The germline V gene encodes CDR1 ENHRY and CDR2 SYGVKD. This chain's CDR3 is CATSQLESQETQYF. In DNA, the CDR3 is TGTGCCACCAGCCAACTAGAGTCCCAAGAGACCCAGTACTTC.

CDR3 residues: CASSFGTGLENTIYF. The CDR3 DNA is TGTGCCAGCAGCTTCGGGACAGGGCTAGAAAACACCATATATTTT. The chain couples TRBV7-9 to TRBJ1-3; 9 nucleotides agree with TRBD1. The J segment lost 6 bases and the V segment lost 3 bases, leaving 6 bases of the junction unmatched. This CDR3 comprises 15 residues. Germline V CDR1 and CDR2: SEHNR, FQNEAQ (reference sequence). Full variable domain (missing parts from reference TRBV7-9 and TRBJ1-3): DTGVSQNPRHKITKRGQNVTFRCDPISEHNRLYWYRQTLGQGPEFLTYFQNEAQLEKSRLLSDRFSAERPKGSFSTLEIQRTEQGDSAMYLCASSFGTGLENTIYFGEGSWLTVV.

This chain joins TRBV7-9 and TRBJ2-7, with a weak D call TRBD1 (6 bases). Trimming took 4 bases from V and 0 from J, leaving 13 bases between them. The CDR3 has 15 residues. Germline V gene data show CDR1 as SEHNR and CDR2 as FQNEAQ (reference sequence). CDR3 amino acids: CASSSTTGNSYEQYF. In DNA, the CDR3 is TGTGCCAGCAGCTCCACGACAGGCAACTCCTACGAGCAGTACTTC.

This clone was counted a few times. The rearrangement uses TRBV11-3 and TRBJ2-2, with D hard to call. Germline V gene data show CDR1 as SGHNT and CDR2 as YENEEA. The CDR3 covers 13 residues. V lost 5 bases, J lost 7 bases, and 11 bases lay in between. CDR3 in amino acids: CASSQWPDGELFF. In DNA form, the CDR3 reads TGTGCCAGCAGCCAGTGGCCGGACGGGGAGCTGTTTTTT. The variable domain in full, completed from reference TRBV11-3 and TRBJ2-2, reads EAGVVQSPRYKIIEKKQPVAFWCNPISGHNTLYWYLQNLGQGPELLIRYENEEAVDDSQLPKDRFSAERLKGVDSTLKIQPAELGDSAVYLCASSQWPDGELFFGEGSRLTVL.

The chain recombines TRBV5-8 with TRBJ2-3, with D perhaps TRBD1 (6 bases). CDR1 and CDR2 from the germline V gene are SGHTS and YDEGEE. The CDR3 sequence is 15 residues long. The V and J ends lost 0 bases and 6 bases respectively, with 14 bases between them. CDR3 coding DNA: TGTGCCAGCAGCTTGGGGGCAGGGGCATCTGATACGCAGTATTTT. This sequence encodes CASSLGAGASDTQYF.

This chain uses TRBV11-3 with TRBJ2-1, with 7 bases fitting TRBD2. The length of the CDR3 is 17 residues. Losses at the gene ends were 5 bases for V and 8 bases for J; bases not matched to a gene: 18. The germline CDR1 and CDR2 sequences are SGHNT and YENEEA. In DNA, the CDR3 is TGTGCCAGCAGCCGTGGCCCCGGCAGGGAGGGCACTTATGAGCAGTTCTTC. Residues: CASSRGPGREGTYEQFF.

The chain uses TRBV28 and TRBJ2-1; D remains unclear. The CDR3 has 11 residues. Trimming pared 5 bases from V and 12 bases from J, leaving 11 bases between. Germline assignment: CDR1 MDHEN and CDR2 SYDVKM. The CDR3 sequence: CASSVVRVQFF. The CDR3 region has the DNA TGTGCCAGCAGTGTAGTCAGAGTGCAGTTCTTC.

This chain links TRBV28 with TRBJ1-5; D might be TRBD1 (5 bases). V lost 6 bases to trimming and J lost 5 bases, with 26 bases between them. CDR1 is MDHEN, CDR2 SYDVKM, per germline. The CDR3 has 18 amino acids. Here the CDR3 DNA reads TGTGCCAGCAGGCCCCAGGGAGGCCGTTTCACGTCCGATCAGCCCCAGCATTTT. Amino acid sequence: CASRPQGGRFTSDQPQHF.

This clone was detected only once. The chain has TRBV9 and TRBJ2-6; 12 nucleotides agree with TRBD1. The CDR3 runs to 23 residues. Germline trimming cut 1 base from V and 4 bases from J; bases unmatched to any gene: 21. From germline, CDR1 is SGDLS and CDR2 YYNGEE. CDR3 sequence: CASSVFSGRRTGQGAEGANVLTF. In DNA, the CDR3 is TGTGCCAGCAGCGTATTCTCCGGTCGTCGGACGGGACAGGGGGCAGAAGGGGCCAACGTCCTGACTTTC.

V is TRBV15 and J is TRBJ1-5, with D maybe TRBD1 (5 bases). The V end was cut by 4 bases, the J end by 1 base, with 11 bases between. The CDR3 is made up of 15 amino acids. Germline CDR1 is LNHNV and CDR2 is YYDKDF (reference sequence). The CDR3 spells CATSTTPGSNQPQHF. DNA for the CDR3: TGTGCCACCAGCACAACCCCAGGGAGCAATCAGCCCCAGCATTTT.

This clone was found once. The rearrangement joins TRBV7-9 to TRBJ1-2, with unresolved D. The CDR3 consists of 10 residues. Trimming cost V 1 base and J 8 bases, with 2 bases left between them. Per the germline V gene, CDR1 is SEHNR and CDR2 is FQNEAQ (reference sequence). The CDR3 region is CASSLVGYTF. CDR3 coding DNA: TGTGCCAGCAGCTTAGTCGGCTACACCTTC.

This clone was counted once. The chain links TRBV27 to TRBJ2-2; 8 positions match TRBD2. V lost 2 bases, J lost 5 bases, and 10 bases stayed unmatched. Germline loops: CDR1 MNHEY, CDR2 SMNVEV (reference sequence). The CDR3 is made up of 17 amino acids. CDR3 residues: CASSLMVGTSVTGELFF. CDR3 bases: TGTGCCAGCAGTTTAATGGTCGGGACTAGTGTGACCGGGGAGCTGTTTTTT.